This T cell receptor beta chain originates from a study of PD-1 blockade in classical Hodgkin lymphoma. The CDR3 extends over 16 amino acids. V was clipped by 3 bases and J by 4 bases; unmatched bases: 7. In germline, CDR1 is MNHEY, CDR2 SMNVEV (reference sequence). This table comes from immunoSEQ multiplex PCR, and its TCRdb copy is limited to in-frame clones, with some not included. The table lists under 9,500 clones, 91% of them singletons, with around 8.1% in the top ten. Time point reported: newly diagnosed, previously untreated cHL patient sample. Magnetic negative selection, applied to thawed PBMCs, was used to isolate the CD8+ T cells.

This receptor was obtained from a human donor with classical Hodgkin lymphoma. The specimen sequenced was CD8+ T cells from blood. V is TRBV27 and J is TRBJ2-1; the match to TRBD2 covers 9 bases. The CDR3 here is CASSFAGGPLYNEQFF. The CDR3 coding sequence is TGTGCCAGCAGTTTTGCGGGAGGGCCCTTATACAATGAGCAGTTCTTC.